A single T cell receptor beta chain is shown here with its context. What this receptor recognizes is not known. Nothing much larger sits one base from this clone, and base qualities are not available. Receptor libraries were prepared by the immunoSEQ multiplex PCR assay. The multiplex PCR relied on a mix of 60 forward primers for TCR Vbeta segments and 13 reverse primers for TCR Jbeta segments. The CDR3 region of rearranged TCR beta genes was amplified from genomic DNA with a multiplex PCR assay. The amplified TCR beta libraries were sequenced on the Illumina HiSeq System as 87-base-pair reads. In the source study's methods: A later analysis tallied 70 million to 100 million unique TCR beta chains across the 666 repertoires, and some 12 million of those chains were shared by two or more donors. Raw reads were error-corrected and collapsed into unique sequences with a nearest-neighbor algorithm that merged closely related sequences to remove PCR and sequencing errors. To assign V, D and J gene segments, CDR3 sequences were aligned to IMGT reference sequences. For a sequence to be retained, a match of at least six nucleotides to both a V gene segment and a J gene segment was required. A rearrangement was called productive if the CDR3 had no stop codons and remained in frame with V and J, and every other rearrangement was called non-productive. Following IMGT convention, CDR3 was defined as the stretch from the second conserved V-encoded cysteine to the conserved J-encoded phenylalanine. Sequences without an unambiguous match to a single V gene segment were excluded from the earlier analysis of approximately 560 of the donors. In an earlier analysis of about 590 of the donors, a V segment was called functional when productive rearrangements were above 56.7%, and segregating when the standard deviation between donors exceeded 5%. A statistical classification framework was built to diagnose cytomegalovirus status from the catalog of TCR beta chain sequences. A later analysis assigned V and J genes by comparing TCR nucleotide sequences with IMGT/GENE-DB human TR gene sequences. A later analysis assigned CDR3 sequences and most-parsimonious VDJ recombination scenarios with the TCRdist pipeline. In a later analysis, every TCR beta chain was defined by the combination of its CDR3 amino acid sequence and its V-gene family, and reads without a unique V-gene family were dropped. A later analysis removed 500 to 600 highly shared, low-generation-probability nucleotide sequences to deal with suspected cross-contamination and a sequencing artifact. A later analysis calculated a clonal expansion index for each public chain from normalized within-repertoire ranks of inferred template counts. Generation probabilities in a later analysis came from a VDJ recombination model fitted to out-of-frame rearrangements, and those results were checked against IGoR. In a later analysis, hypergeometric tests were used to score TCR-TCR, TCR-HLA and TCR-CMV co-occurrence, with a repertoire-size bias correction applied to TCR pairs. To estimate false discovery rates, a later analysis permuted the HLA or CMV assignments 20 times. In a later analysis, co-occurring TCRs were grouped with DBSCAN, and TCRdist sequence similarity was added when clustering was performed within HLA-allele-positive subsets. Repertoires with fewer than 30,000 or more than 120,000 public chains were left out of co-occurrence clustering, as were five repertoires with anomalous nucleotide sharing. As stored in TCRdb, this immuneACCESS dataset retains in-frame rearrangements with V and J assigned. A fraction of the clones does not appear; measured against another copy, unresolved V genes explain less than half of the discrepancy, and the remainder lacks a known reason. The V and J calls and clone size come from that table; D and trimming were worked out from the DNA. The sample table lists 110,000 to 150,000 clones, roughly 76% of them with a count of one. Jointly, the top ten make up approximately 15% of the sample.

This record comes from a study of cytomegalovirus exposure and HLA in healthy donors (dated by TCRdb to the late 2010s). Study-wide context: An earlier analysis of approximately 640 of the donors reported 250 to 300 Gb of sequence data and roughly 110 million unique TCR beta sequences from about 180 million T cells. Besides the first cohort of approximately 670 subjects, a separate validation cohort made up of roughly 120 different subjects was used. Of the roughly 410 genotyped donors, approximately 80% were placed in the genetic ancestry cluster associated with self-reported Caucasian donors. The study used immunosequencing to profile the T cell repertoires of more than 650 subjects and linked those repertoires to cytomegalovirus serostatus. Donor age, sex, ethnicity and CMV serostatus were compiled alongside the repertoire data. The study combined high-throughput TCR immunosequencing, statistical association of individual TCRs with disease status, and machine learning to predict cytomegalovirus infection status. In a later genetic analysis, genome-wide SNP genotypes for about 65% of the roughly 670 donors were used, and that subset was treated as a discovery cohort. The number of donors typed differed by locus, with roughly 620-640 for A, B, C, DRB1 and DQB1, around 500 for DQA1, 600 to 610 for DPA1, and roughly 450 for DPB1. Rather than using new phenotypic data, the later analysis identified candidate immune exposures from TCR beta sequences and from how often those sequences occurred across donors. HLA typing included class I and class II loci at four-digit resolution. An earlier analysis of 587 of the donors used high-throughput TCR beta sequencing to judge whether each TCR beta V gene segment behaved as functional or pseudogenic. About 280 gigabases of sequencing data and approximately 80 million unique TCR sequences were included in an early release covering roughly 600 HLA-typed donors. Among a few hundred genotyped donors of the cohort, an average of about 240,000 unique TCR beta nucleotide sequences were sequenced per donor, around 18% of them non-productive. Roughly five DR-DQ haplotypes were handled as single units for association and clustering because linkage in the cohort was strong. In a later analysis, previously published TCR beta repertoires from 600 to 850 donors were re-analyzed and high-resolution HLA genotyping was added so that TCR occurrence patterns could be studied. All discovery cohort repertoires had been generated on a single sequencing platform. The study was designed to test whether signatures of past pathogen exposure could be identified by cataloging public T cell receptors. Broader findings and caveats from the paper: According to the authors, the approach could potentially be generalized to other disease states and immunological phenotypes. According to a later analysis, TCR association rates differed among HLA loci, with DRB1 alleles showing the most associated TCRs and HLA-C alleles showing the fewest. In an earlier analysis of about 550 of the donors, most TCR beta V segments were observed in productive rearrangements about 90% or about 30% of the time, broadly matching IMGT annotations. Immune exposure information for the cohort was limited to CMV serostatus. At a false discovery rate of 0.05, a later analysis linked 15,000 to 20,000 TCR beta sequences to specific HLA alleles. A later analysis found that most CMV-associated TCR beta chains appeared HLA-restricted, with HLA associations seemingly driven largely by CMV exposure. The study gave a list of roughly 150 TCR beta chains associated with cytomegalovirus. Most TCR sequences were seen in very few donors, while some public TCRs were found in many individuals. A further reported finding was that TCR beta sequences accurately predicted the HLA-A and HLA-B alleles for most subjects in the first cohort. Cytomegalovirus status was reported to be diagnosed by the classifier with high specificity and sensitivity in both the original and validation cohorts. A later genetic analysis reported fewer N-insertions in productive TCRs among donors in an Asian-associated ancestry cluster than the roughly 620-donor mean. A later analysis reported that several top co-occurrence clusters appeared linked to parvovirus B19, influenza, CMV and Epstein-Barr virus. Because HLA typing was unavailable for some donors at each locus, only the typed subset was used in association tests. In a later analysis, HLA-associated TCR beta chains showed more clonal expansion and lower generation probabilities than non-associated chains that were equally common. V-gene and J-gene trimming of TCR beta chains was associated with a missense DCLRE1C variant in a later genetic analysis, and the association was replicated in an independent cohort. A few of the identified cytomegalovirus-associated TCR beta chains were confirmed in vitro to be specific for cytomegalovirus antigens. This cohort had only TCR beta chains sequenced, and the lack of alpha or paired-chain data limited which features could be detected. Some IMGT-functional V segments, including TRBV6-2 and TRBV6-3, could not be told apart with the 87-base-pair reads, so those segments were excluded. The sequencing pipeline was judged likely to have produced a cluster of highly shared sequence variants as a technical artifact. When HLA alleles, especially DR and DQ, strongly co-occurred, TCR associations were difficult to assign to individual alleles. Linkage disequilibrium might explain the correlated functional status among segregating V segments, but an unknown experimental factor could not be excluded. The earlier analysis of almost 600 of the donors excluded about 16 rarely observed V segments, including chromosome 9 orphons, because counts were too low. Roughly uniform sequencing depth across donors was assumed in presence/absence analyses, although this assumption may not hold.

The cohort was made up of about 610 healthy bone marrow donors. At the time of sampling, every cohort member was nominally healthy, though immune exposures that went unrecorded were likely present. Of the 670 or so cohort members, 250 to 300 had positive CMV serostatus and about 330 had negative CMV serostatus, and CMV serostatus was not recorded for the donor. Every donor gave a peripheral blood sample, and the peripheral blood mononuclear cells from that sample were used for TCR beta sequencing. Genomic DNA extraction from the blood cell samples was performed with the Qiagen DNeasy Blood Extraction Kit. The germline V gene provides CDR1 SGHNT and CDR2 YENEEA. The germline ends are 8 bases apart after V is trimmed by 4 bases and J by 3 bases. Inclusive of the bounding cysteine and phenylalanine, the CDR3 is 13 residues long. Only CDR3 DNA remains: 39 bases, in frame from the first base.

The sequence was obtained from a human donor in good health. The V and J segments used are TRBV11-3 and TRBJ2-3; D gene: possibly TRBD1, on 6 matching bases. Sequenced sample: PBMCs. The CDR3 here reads CASSSQGTDTQYF. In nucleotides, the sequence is TGTGCCAGCAGCTCACAGGGTACAGATACGCAGTATTTT.